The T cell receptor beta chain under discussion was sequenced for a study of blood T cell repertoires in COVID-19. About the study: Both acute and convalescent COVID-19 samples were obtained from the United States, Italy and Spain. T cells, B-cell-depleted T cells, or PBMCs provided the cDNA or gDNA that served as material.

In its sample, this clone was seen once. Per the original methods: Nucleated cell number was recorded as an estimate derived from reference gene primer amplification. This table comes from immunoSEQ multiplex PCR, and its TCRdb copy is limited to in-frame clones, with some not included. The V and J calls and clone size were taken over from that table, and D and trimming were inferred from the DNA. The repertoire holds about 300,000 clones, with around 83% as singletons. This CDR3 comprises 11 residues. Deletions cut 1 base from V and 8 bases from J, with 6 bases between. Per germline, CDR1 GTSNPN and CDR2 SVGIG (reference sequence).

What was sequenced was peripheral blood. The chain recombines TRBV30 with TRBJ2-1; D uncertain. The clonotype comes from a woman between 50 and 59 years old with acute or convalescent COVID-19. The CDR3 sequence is CAWSGLDEQFF. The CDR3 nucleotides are TGTGCCTGGAGTGGGCTTGATGAGCAGTTCTTC.